One sample yielded the 23 T cell receptor beta chains listed below, sequenced in a study of Ad26.COV2.S vaccination and SARS-CoV-2 variants. This table comes from immunoSEQ multiplex PCR, and its TCRdb copy is limited to in-frame clones, with some not included. Found here are approximately 360,000 clones, roughly 80% of them singletons; the top ten hold approximately 7%. Treatment described: some 20 received Ad26.COV2.S at low or high dose, single or two shots; about five received placebo; per-sample allocation not given. Day 63 after the first vaccine or placebo injection was the time point for sampling. Specimen: peripheral blood, collected in a trial of Ad26.COV2.S vaccine versus placebo. These receptors all come from a person between 18 and 59 years old who received the Ad26.COV2.S COVID-19 vaccine or a placebo.

The genes are TRBV7-2 and TRBJ1-1; 8 bases match TRBD1. Germline lookup yields CDR1 SGHTA and CDR2 FQGNSA. V dropped 4 bases and J dropped 4; count of bases not matched to a gene: 11. The length of the CDR3 is 16 residues. CDR3 protein: CASSSSDRARITEAFF. Written as DNA, the CDR3 is TGTGCCAGCAGCTCCTCGGACAGGGCGAGGATCACTGAAGCTTTCTTT.

In this sample, this clone turned up once. This chain connects TRBV5-4 to TRBJ2-3, with TRBD1 as a possible D gene (6 bases). V was cut by 7 bases and J by 1 base, with 13 bases left in between. Germline V gene lookup returns CDR1 SGHNT and CDR2 YYREEE (reference sequence). CDR3 length: 14 residues. The CDR3 coding sequence is TGTGCCAGCGGTCCTGGGGGCCGCACAGATACGCAGTATTTT. Its protein product is CASGPGGRTDTQYF.

In its sample, this clone was seen a few times. The chain employs TRBV7-9 and TRBJ1-1; D gene uncertain. V lost 4 bases and J 2 bases, leaving 20 bases between the germline ends. Germline V gene lookup returns CDR1 SEHNR and CDR2 FQNEAQ (reference sequence). CDR3 length: 17 amino acids. The CDR3 reads CASSSRATGQRNTEAFF. CDR3 bases: TGTGCCAGCAGCTCACGGGCGACGGGCCAGAGAAACACTGAAGCTTTCTTT.

This clone came up once. The chain couples TRBV2 to TRBJ2-3; TRBD2 might be the D (7 bases). V was shortened by 2 bases and J by 0 bases, with 15 bases between the two germline ends. The CDR3 has 17 residues. Germline values: CDR1 SNHLY, CDR2 FYNNEI. Written as DNA, the CDR3 is TGTGCCAGCAGTGAATGGGCGGGGGCTGCTAGCACAGATACGCAGTATTTT. As protein: CASSEWAGAASTDTQYF.

This clone was observed a handful of times. The chain carries TRBV5-4 and TRBJ2-7; no firm D call. V lost 1 base, J lost 2 bases, and 10 bases lay in between. Germline lookup yields CDR1 SGHNT and CDR2 YYREEE (reference sequence). This CDR3 region has 14 residues. The CDR3 is CASSLSQTPYEQYF. The CDR3 DNA is TGTGCCAGCAGCTTGAGTCAAACCCCCTACGAGCAGTACTTC.

This chain connects TRBV29-1 to TRBJ1-1; TRBD1 might be the D (5 bases). Trimming removed 4 bases from V and 1 base from J, with 10 bases in between. The CDR3 sequence is 13 residues long. Germline V gene lookup returns CDR1 SQVTM and CDR2 ANQGSEA. CDR3 sequence: CSVVGQTNTEAFF. CDR3 bases: TGCAGCGTTGTGGGGCAGACGAACACTGAAGCTTTCTTT.

The CDR3 spells CASSQRTGTMNTEAFF. The CDR3, as DNA: TGTGCCAGCAGCCAGAGGACAGGGACAATGAACACTGAAGCTTTCTTT. The rearrangement links TRBV5-4 to TRBJ1-1; TRBD1 agrees at 8 bases. The CDR3 extends over 16 amino acids. The ends lost 4 bases at V and 0 bases at J; junction bases unmatched: 8. The germline V gene encodes CDR1 SGHNT and CDR2 YYREEE (reference sequence). The variable domain in full, completed from reference TRBV5-4 and TRBJ1-1, reads ETGVTQSPTHLIKTRGQQVTLRCSSQSGHNTVSWYQQALGQGPQFIFQYYREEENGRGNFPPRFSGLQFPNYSSELNVNALELDDSALYLCASSQRTGTMNTEAFFGQGTRLTVV.

This clone was seen once. The chain joins TRBV4-3 to TRBJ2-1; the D gene could be TRBD1 or TRBD2 (5 bases each). This CDR3 region has 18 residues. CDR1 is LGHNA and CDR2 is YSLEER in the germline V gene. Between the trimmed V and J ends, which lost 0 bases and 1 base, there was a span of 16 bases. CDR3 amino acids: CASSQDDSARVSYNEQFF. In DNA, the CDR3 is TGCGCCAGCAGCCAAGATGACAGTGCGCGGGTTTCCTACAATGAGCAGTTCTTC.

The CDR3 nucleotides are TGTGCCAGCTCACCACGTCGGGGCGAAAGCGACACCATATATTTT. Translating it yields CASSPRRGESDTIYF. V usage is TRBV18 and J usage is TRBJ1-3; tentatively, D is TRBD1 (5 bases). Germline V gene lookup returns CDR1 KGHSH and CDR2 LQKENI. The CDR3 runs to 15 residues. Trimming stripped 1 base from V and 8 bases from J, with 15 bases between.

The genes are TRBV6-5 and TRBJ2-5; TRBD1 matches 8 bases. The CDR3 spans 14 residues. Trimming took 6 bases from V and 0 from J; bases not matched to a gene: 3. In germline, CDR1 is MNHEY, CDR2 SVGAGI. CDR3 amino acids: CASRTGANQETQYF. As DNA, the CDR3 is TGTGCCAGCAGGACAGGGGCGAACCAAGAGACCCAGTACTTC.

In its sample, this clone was seen a few times. The chain is built from TRBV9 and TRBJ2-2, with D tentatively TRBD2 (6 bases). CDR3 length: 14 amino acids. Trimming cost V 4 bases and J 3 bases, with 10 bases left between them. Germline values: CDR1 SGDLS, CDR2 YYNGEE. The CDR3, as DNA: TGTGCCAGCAGCCCTCGGGACTACACCGGGGAGCTGTTTTTT. This sequence encodes CASSPRDYTGELFF.

The CDR3 nucleotides read TGTGCCAGCAAAGAGACAGGGACGGCTGAGCAGTTCTTC. Its translation is CASKETGTAEQFF. The chain carries TRBV2 and TRBJ2-1, with 7 bases matching TRBD1. Per the germline V gene, CDR1 is SNHLY and CDR2 is FYNNEI. CDR3 size: 13 residues. With 7 bases clipped from V and 9 bases from J, the junction kept 9 bases outside the gene matches.

V usage is TRBV5-5 and J usage is TRBJ1-3; no reliable D call. The CDR3 runs to 17 residues. Per germline, CDR1 SGHKS and CDR2 YYEKEE (reference sequence). The V end was cut by 0 bases, the J end by 0 bases, with 13 bases between. The CDR3 reads CASSLEYFQSSGNTIYF. The CDR3 nucleotides are TGTGCCAGCAGCTTGGAGTACTTCCAGAGCTCTGGAAACACCATATATTTT. Using reference TRBV5-5 and TRBJ1-3 for the parts outside the CDR3, the full variable domain is DAGVTQSPTHLIKTRGQQVTLRCSPISGHKSVSWYQQVLGQGPQFIFQYYEKEERGRGNFPDRFSARQFPNYSSELNVNALLLGDSALYLCASSLEYFQSSGNTIYFGEGSWLTVV.

This clone was seen a single time. The chain is built from TRBV27 and TRBJ2-7, with D hard to call. V was trimmed by 4 bases and J by 0 bases, leaving 4 bases between them. This CDR3 has 12 amino acids. Germline V gives CDR1 MNHEY, CDR2 SMNVEV (reference sequence). CDR3 residues: CASSSPSYEQYF. CDR3 DNA sequence: TGTGCCAGCAGTTCCCCCTCCTACGAGCAGTACTTC.

The chain is built from TRBV7-6 and TRBJ2-7; no clear D. CDR1 and CDR2 from the germline V gene are SGHVS and FNYEAQ. This CDR3 has 14 amino acids. V lost 0 bases and J lost 0, with 6 bases in between. The CDR3 DNA sequence: TGTGCCAGCAGCTTAGCCCCAAGCTCCTACGAGCAGTACTTC. It is translated as CASSLAPSSYEQYF.

The chain joins TRBV19 to TRBJ2-1; tentative D call: TRBD2 (5 bases). Germline-derived CDR1 and CDR2 are LNHDA and SQIVND (reference sequence). The CDR3 runs to 14 residues. With 5 bases removed from V and 6 bases from J, the gap between germline ends came to 14 bases. The CDR3 sequence: CASSLTGIFNEQFF. CDR3 nucleotides: TGTGCCAGTAGTCTGACGGGGATTTTCAATGAGCAGTTCTTC.

This chain links TRBV7-2 with TRBJ2-3; 16 bases are shared with TRBD2. J lost 4 bases, V lost 2 bases, and 6 bases had no gene match. Germline lookup yields CDR1 SGHTA and CDR2 FQGNSA. The CDR3 has 18 residues. The CDR3 sequence: CASSLTGTSGRAADTQYF. The CDR3, as DNA: TGTGCCAGCAGCTTAACCGGGACTAGCGGGAGGGCCGCAGATACGCAGTATTTT.

The V and J genes are TRBV2 and TRBJ2-3; D is undetermined. CDR3 length: 13 residues. V was clipped by 8 bases and J by 2 bases, with 11 bases between them. Germline CDR1 is SNHLY and CDR2 is FYNNEI. This chain's CDR3 is CASAWDNTDTQYF. The CDR3, as DNA: TGTGCCAGCGCGTGGGATAACACAGATACGCAGTATTTT.

This sequence joins TRBV4-3 and TRBJ1-1; D not resolved. CDR1 and CDR2 from the germline V gene are LGHNA and YSLEER. Deletions cut 2 bases from V and 0 bases from J, with 16 bases between. This CDR3 region has 17 residues. CDR3 sequence (DNA): TGCGCCAGCAGCCAATACAACCAGGCCGTAATGAACACTGAAGCTTTCTTT. Its translation is CASSQYNQAVMNTEAFF.

This chain connects TRBV3-1 (or the pseudogene TRBV3-2) to TRBJ2-1, with 11 bases aligning to TRBD2. J was trimmed by 2 bases and V by 4 bases; bases with no gene match: 4. Looked up from germline, CDR1 is LGHDT and CDR2 is YNNKEL (reference sequence). The CDR3 consists of 16 residues. CDR3: CASSRTSGGAYNEQFF. As DNA, the CDR3 is TGTGCCAGCAGCCGCACTAGCGGGGGCGCCTACAATGAGCAGTTCTTC.

The chain uses TRBV7-8 and TRBJ1-2; D gene unclear. V was trimmed by 1 base and J by 2 bases, leaving 14 bases between them. The germline gives CDR1 SGHVS, CDR2 FQNEAQ. CDR3 size: 16 residues. The CDR3 is CASSLETGGRNYGYTF. CDR3 DNA: TGTGCCAGCAGCTTAGAAACCGGAGGACGGAACTATGGCTACACCTTC.

The chain employs TRBV20-1 and TRBJ1-1; D not certain. Germline CDR1 reads DFQATT; CDR2 reads SNEGSKA (reference sequence). The CDR3 runs to 11 residues. With 3 bases removed from V and 4 bases from J, the gap between germline ends came to 6 bases. CDR3 loop: CSASEVTEAFF. DNA of the CDR3: TGCAGTGCTAGTGAGGTCACTGAAGCTTTCTTT.

The chain recombines TRBV7-9 with TRBJ1-6; unclear D gene. With 5 bases removed from V and 9 bases from J, the gap between germline ends came to 8 bases. Germline V gives CDR1 SEHNR, CDR2 FQNEAQ (reference sequence). CDR3 length: 12 residues. Here the CDR3 reads CASSLDASPLHF. The CDR3 DNA follows: TGTGCCAGCAGCCTTGATGCTTCACCCCTCCACTTT.